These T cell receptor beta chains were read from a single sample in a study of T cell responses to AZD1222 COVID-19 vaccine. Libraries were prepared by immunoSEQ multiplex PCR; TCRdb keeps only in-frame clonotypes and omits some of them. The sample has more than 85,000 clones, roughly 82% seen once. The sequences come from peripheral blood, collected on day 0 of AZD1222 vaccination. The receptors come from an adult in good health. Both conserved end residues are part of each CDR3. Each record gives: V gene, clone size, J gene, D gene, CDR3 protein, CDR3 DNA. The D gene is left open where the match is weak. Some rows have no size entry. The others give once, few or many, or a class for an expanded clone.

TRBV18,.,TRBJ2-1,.,CASGQLTSSYNEQFF,TGTGCCAGCGGACAGCTAACTAGCTCCTACAATGAGCAGTTCTTC
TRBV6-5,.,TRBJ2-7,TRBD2,CASNPLAGDSYEQYF,TGTGCCAGCAACCCCCTAGCGGGGGACTCCTACGAGCAGTACTTC
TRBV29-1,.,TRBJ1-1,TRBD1,CSVARQGYTEAFF,TGCAGCGTTGCGAGACAGGGTTACACTGAAGCTTTCTTT
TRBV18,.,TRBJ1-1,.,CASSPQGTRTEAFF,TGTGCCAGCTCACCGCAGGGGACGAGGACTGAAGCTTTCTTT
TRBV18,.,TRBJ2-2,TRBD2,CASSPTLAGRNTGELFF,TGTGCCAGCTCACCGACATTAGCGGGAAGGAACACCGGGGAGCTGTTTTTT
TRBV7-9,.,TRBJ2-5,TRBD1,CASSSGQYQETQYF,TGTGCCAGCAGCTCGGGACAGTACCAAGAGACCCAGTACTTC
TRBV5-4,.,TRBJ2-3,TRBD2,CASSRGLAGGTDTQYF,TGTGCCAGCAGCAGGGGACTAGCGGGGGGGACAGATACGCAGTATTTT
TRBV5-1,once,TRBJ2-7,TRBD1,CASSEQGYEQYF,TGCGCCAGCAGCGAACAGGGGTACGAGCAGTACTTC
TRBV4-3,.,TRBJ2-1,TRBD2,CASSRVWTSIHEQFF,TGCGCCAGCAGCCGAGTCTGGACTAGCATCCATGAGCAGTTCTTC
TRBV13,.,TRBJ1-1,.,CASIQRLRVDEAFF,TGTGCCAGCATCCAACGTTTAAGGGTGGATGAAGCTTTCTTT
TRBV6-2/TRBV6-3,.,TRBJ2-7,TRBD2,CASSRPGLAGYEQYF,TGTGCCAGCAGTCGCCCGGGACTAGCGGGATACGAGCAGTACTTC
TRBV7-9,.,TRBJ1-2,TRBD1,CASSEGTEIGGYTF,TGTGCCAGCTCGGAAGGGACAGAAATCGGGGGCTACACCTTC
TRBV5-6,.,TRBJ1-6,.,CASSLRWPYNSPLHF,TGTGCCAGCAGCTTGAGGTGGCCGTATAATTCACCCCTCCACTTT
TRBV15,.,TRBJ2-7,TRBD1,CATSSSGTGNSYEQYF,TGTGCCACCAGCAGCAGTGGGACAGGAAATAGTTACGAGCAGTACTTC
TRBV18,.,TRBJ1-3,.,CASSPLIPTIYF,TGTGCCAGCTCACCTCTTATACCCACCATATATTTT
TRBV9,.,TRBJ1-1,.,CASRSGRDYGEAFF,TGTGCCAGCAGGTCAGGCAGGGACTACGGTGAAGCTTTCTTT
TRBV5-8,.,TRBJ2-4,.,CASRPGTFNIQYF,TGTGCCAGCAGACCTGGGACCTTCAACATTCAGTACTTC
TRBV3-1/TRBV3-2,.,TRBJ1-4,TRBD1,CASSRDREKPNEKLFF,TGTGCCAGCAGCCGAGACAGGGAGAAGCCTAATGAAAAACTGTTTTTT
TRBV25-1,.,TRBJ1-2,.,CASSGYEGYTF,TGTGCCAGCAGTGGCTATGAGGGCTACACCTTC
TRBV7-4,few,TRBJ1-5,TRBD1,CASSLVAGQRTWGNQPQHF,TGTGCCAGCAGCTTAGTAGCGGGACAGCGAACGTGGGGCAATCAGCCCCAGCATTTT
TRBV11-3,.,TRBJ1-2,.,CALSAHREYGYTF,TGTGCCCTTTCGGCGCACAGGGAATATGGCTACACCTTC
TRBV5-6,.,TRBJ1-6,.,CASSLISGRGNSPLHF,TGTGCCAGCAGCTTGATTTCCGGCAGGGGAAATTCACCCCTCCACTTT
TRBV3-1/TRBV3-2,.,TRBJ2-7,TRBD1,CASSQHPTDRAEQYF,TGTGCCAGCAGCCAACACCCTACCGACAGGGCCGAGCAGTACTTC